This T cell receptor beta chain was identified during a study of regulatory T cells in long-lasting Graves disease. Relying on iRepertoire HTBI primers and Arm-PCR of CDR3 regions, the team built TCR beta libraries. MiXCR was run by TCRdb on the multiplex PCR reads, yielding one entry per CDR3 protein. The sample has 550,000 to 600,000 distinct CDR3 sequences, about 16% seen once. Deletions cut 2 bases from V and 5 bases from J, with 8 bases between. Germline V lookup: CDR1 SEHNR, CDR2 FQNEAQ (reference sequence). The CDR3 covers 13 residues. Time point reported: newly diagnosed GD, antithyroid drugs for less than 3 months. The authors made the TCR library using RNA they extracted from PBMCs. Graves' disease diagnoses used American Thyroid Association guidelines. The same data also contributed to another study, on T cells in Graves' hyperthyroidism and ophthalmopathy. As that study records: HTBI primers were employed in a first-round RT-PCR of the TCR CDR3.

Sequenced material: peripheral blood mononuclear cells (PBMCs), taken at new diagnosis, from a patient treated with antithyroid drugs. The chain is built from TRBV7-9 and TRBJ2-3; D not certain. This clonotype originated in a man aged 18 to 29 with Graves disease. The CDR3 sequence is CASSLTRVDTQYF. CDR3 sequence (DNA): TGTGCCAGCAGCTTAACACGTGTAGATACGCAGTATTTT. Supplemented by reference TRBV7-9 and TRBJ2-3, the full variable domain reads DTGVSQNPRHKITKRGQNVTFRCDPISEHNRLYWYRQTLGQGPEFLTYFQNEAQLEKSRLLSDRFSAERPKGSFSTLEIQRTEQGDSAMYLCASSLTRVDTQYFGPGTRLTVL.